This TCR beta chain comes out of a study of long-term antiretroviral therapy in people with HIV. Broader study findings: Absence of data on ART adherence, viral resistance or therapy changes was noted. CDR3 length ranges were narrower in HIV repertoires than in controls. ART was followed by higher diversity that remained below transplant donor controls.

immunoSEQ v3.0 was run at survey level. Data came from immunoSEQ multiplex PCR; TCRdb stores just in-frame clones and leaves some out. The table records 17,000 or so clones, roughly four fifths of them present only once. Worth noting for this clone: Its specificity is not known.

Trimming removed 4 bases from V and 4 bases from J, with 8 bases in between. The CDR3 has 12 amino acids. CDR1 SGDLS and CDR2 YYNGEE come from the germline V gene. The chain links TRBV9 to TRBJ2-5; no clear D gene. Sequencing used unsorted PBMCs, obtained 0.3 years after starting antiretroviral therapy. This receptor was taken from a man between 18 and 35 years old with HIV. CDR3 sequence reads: CASSLPRETQYF. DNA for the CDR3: TGTGCCAGCAGCCTCCCCCGAGAGACCCAGTACTTC.